Given below is one T cell receptor beta chain in context. This sample is part of a study of blood T cell repertoires in COVID-19. Study-level information: COVID-19 samples collected from the United States, Italy and Spain covered acute and convalescent phases. PBMCs, B-cell-depleted T cells, or T cells provided the cDNA or gDNA that made up the material.

The table came from immunoSEQ multiplex PCR; TCRdb's copy has only in-frame clones and leaves some out. The table shows 250,000 to 350,000 clones, with more than 70% occurring only once. Germline CDR1 is MNHEY and CDR2 is SVGAGI. Trimming stripped 0 bases from V and 5 bases from J, with 13 bases between. The CDR3 totals 15 residues. This TCR came from a man younger than 35 who had recovered from COVID-19. Sequences were obtained from peripheral blood. The chain combines TRBV6-5 with TRBJ2-5, with D perhaps matching TRBD1 (6 bases). CDR3 amino acids: CASSYSEQGLETQYF. The CDR3 DNA reads TGTGCCAGCAGTTACTCGGAGCAGGGGTTGGAGACCCAGTACTTC.